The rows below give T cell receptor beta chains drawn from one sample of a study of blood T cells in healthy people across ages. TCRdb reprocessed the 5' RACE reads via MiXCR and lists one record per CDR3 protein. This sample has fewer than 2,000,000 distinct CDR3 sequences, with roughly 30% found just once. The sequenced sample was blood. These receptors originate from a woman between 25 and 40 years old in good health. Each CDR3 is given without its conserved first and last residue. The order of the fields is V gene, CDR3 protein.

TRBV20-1,SALRGGTVNTEAF
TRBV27,ASRSQGYNYGYT
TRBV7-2,ASSPSPQQNYGYT
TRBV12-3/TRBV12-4,ASSQTGGIETQY
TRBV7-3,ASSFQGPLSNEQF
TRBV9,ASSVRGAGGETQY
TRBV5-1,ASKKRGITDTQY
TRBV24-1,ATSESGTYNEQF
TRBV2,ASSEGQGKRNTEAF
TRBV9,ASSGAAGAYEQY
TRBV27,ASSPWGGYYEQY
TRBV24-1,ATSDPGHLSTDTQY
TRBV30,AWSLLKRGGYEQY
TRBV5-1,ASSFRGHDGNQPQH
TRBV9,ASNETSGGTSYEQY
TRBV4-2,ASSRGPSEGQPQH
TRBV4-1,ASSHRQRNTEAF
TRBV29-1,SVPSEDQLRSRETQY
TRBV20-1,SARGGGQGIDQH
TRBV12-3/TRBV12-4,ASTLILTSGGSYEQY
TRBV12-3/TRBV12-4,ASSHRGRADTQY
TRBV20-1,SARGVGGSSYNEQF
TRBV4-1,ASSQTRLAGAGRSTDTQY
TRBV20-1,SAPRTGETQY
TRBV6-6,ASREDYGYT
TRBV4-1,ASSQAERRYNEQF
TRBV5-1,ASSRLPGQPNEPQH
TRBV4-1,ASSRSRRGEQY
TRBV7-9,ASSPGLAGALGNTGELF